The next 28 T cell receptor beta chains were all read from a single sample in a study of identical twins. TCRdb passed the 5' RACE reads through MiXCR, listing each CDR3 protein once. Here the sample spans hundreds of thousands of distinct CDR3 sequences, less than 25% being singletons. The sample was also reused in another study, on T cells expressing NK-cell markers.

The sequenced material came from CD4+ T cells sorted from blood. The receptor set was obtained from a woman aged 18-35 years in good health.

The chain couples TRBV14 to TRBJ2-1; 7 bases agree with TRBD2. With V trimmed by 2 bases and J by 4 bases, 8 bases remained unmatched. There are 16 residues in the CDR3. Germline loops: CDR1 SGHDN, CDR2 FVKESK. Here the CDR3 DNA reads TGTGCCAGCAGCCAAAACACCGGGACTATATACAATGAGCAGTTCTTC. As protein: CASSQNTGTIYNEQFF.

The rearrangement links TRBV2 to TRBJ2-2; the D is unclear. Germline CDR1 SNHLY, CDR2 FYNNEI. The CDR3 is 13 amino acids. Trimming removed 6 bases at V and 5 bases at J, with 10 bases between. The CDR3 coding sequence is TGTGCCAGCAGGCTGGCAGAGACCGGGGAGCTGTTTTTT. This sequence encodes CASRLAETGELFF.

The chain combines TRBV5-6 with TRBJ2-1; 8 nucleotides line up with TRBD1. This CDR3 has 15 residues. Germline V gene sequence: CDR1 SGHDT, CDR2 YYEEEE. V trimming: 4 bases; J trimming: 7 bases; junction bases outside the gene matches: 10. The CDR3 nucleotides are TGTGCCAGCAGCCTATGGACAGGGTCTTTGAATGAGCAGTTCTTC. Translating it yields CASSLWTGSLNEQFF.

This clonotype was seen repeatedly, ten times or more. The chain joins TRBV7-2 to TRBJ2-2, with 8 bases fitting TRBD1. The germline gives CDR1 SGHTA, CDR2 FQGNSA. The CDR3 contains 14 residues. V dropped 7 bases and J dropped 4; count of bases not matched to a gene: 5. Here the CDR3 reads CASTQGATTGELFF. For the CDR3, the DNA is TGTGCCAGCACCCAGGGGGCGACCACCGGGGAGCTGTTTTTT.

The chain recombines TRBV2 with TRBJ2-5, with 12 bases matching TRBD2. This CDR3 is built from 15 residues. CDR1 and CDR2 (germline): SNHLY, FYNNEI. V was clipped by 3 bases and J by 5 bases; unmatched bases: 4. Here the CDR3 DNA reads TGTGCCAGCAGTGAGACTAGCGGGGGTATGGAGACCCAGTACTTC. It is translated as CASSETSGGMETQYF.

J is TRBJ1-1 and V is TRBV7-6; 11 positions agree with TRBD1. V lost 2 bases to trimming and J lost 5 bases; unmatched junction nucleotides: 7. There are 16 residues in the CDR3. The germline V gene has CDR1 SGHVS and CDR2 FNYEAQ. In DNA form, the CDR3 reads TGTGCCAGCAGCTTAAGAGGACAGGGGGCGGGGACTGAAGCTTTCTTT. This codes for CASSLRGQGAGTEAFF.

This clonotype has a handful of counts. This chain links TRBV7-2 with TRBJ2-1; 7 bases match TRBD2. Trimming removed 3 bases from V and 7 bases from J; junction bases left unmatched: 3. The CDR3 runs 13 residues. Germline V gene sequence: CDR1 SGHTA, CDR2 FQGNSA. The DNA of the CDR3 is TGTGCCAGCAGCTTCCGGGGAGGGAATGAGCAGTTCTTC. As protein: CASSFRGGNEQFF.

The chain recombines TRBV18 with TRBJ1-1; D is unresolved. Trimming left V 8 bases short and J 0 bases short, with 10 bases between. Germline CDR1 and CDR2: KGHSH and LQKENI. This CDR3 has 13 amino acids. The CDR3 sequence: CASLRHLNTEAFF. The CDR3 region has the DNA TGTGCCAGCCTTAGGCACTTGAACACTGAAGCTTTCTTT.

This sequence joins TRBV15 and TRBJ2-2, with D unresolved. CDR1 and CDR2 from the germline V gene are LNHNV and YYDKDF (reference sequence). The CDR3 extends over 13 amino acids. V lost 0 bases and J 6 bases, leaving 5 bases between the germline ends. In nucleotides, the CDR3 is TGTGCCACCAGCAGAGAGGTACCCGGGGAGCTGTTTTTT. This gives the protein CATSREVPGELFF. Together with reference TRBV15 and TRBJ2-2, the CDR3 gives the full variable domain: DAMVIQNPRYQVTQFGKPVTLSCSQTLNHNVMYWYQQKSSQAPKLLFHYYDKDFNNEADTPDNFQSRRPNTSFCFLDIRSPGLGDTAMYLCATSREVPGELFFGEGSRLTVL.

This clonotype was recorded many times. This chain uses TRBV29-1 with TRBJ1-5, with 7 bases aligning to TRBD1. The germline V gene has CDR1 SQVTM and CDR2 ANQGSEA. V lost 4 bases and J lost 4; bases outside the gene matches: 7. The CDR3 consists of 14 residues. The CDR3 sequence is CSVAQGTNNQPQHF. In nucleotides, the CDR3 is TGCAGCGTTGCACAGGGGACTAATAATCAGCCCCAGCATTTT.

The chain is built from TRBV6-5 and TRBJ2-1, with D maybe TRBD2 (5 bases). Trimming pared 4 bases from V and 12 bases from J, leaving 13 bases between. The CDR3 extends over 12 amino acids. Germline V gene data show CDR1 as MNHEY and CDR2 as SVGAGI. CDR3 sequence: CASSLGRGPQFF. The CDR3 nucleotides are TGTGCCAGCAGTTTAGGGAGAGGGCCGCAGTTCTTC.

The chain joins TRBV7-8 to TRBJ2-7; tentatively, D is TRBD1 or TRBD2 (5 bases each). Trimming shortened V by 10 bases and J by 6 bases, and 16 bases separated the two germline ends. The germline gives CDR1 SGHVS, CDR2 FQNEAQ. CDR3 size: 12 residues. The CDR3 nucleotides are TGTGCCACTGAGGGGCTTTCCGCCGAGCAGTACTTC. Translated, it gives CATEGLSAEQYF.

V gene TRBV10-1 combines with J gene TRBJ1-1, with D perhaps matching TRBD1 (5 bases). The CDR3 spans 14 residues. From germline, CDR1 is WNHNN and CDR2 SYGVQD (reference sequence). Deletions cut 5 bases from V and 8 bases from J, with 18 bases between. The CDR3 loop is CASSRGRGSMEAFF. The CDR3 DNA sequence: TGCGCCAGCAGTAGGGGCCGGGGATCAATGGAAGCTTTCTTT.

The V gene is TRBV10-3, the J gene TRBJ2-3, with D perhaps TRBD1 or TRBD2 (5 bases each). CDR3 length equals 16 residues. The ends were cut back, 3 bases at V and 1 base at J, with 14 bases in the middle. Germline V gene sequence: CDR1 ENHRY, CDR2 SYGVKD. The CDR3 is CAISEGSGRRTDTQYF. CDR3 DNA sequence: TGTGCCATCAGTGAAGGGTCGGGGCGACGCACAGATACGCAGTATTTT.

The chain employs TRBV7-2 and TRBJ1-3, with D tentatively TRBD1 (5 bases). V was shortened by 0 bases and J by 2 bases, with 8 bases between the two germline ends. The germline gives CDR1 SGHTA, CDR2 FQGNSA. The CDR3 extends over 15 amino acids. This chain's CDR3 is CASSLAGTPGNTIYF. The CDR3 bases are TGTGCCAGCAGCTTAGCCGGGACTCCTGGAAACACCATATATTTT.

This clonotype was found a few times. The CDR3 region is CASSQGRQFYNEQFF. CDR3 coding DNA: TGCGCCAGCAGCCAAGGGAGACAGTTTTACAATGAGCAGTTCTTC. The rearrangement links TRBV4-1 to TRBJ2-1; D possibly corresponds to TRBD1 (5 bases). Between the trimmed V and J ends, which lost 1 base and 4 bases, there was a span of 11 bases. This CDR3 spans 15 amino acids. In germline, CDR1 is MGHRA, CDR2 YSYEKL.

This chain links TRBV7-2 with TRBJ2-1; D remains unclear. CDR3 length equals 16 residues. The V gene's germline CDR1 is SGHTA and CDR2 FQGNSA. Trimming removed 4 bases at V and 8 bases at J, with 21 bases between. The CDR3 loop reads CASSYSRLVRGDEQFF. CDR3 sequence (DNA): TGTGCCAGCAGCTATAGTCGGCTGGTACGAGGCGATGAGCAGTTCTTC.

CDR3 loop: CASSVRDLETQYF. CDR3 nucleotides: TGTGCCAGCAGCGTCCGAGACCTGGAGACCCAGTACTTC. The chain carries TRBV13 and TRBJ2-5; unclear D gene. CDR3 size: 13 residues. V lost 5 bases, J lost 5 bases, and 12 bases lay in between. The germline V gene has CDR1 PRHDT and CDR2 FYEKMQ (reference sequence).

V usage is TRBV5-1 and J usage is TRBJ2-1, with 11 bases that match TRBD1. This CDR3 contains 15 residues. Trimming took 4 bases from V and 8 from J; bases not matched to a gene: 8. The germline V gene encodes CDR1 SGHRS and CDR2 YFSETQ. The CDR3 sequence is CASSLEGQGEHEQFF. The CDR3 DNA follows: TGCGCCAGCAGCCTCGAGGGACAGGGGGAACATGAGCAGTTCTTC.

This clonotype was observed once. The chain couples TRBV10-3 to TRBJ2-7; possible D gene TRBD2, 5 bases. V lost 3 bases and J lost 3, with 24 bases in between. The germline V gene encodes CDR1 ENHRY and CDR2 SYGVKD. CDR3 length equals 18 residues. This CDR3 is CAISDTPARRTPDYEQYF. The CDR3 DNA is TGTGCCATCAGTGATACCCCGGCGCGCAGGACTCCCGACTACGAGCAGTACTTC.

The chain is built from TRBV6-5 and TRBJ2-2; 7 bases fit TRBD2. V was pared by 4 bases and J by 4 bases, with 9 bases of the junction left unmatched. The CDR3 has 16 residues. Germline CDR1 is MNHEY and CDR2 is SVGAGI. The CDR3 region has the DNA TGTGCCAGCAGTTGGCCGGGGGGTCGGGCCACCGGGGAGCTGTTTTTT. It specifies CASSWPGGRATGELFF.

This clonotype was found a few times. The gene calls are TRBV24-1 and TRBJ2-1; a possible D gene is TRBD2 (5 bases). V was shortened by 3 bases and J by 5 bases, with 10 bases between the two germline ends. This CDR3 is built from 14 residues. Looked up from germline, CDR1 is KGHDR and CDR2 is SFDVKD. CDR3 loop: CATSDPDGNNEQFF. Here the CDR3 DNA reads TGTGCCACCAGTGATCCCGACGGGAACAATGAGCAGTTCTTC.

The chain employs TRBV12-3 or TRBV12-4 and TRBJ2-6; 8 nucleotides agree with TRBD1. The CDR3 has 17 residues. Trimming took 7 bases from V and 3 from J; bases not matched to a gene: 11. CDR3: CASTTDRGPGGANVLTF. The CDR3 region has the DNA TGTGCCAGCACCACCGACAGGGGACCTGGTGGGGCCAACGTCCTGACTTTC.

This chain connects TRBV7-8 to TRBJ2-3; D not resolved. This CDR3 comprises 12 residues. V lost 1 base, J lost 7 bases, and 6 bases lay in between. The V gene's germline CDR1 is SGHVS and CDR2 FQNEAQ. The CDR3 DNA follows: TGTGCCAGCAGCTTAGTTATTAATACGCAGTATTTT. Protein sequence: CASSLVINTQYF.

For the CDR3, the DNA is TGCAGTGCTAGTGTTGACAGCTACGAGCAGTACTTC. It encodes CSASVDSYEQYF. The chain links TRBV20-1 to TRBJ2-7; D perhaps matches TRBD1 (5 bases). The CDR3 has 12 residues. Trimming pared 3 bases from V and 3 bases from J, leaving 9 bases between. The germline V gene encodes CDR1 DFQATT and CDR2 SNEGSKA (reference sequence).

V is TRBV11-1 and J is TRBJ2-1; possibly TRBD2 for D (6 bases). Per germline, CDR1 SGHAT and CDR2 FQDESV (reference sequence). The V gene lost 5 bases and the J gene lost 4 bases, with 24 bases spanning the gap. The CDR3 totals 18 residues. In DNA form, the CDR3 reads TGTGCCAGCAGCACCACGTCGAGGAGGGTTAAGGCATACAATGAGCAGTTCTTC. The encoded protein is CASSTTSRRVKAYNEQFF.

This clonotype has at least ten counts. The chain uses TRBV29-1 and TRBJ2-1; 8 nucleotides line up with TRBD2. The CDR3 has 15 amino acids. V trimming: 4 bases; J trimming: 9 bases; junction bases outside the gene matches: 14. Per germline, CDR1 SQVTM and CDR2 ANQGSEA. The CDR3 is CSVVRAGAYVGEQFF. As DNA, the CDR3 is TGCAGCGTTGTCCGAGCGGGAGCCTACGTGGGTGAGCAGTTCTTC.

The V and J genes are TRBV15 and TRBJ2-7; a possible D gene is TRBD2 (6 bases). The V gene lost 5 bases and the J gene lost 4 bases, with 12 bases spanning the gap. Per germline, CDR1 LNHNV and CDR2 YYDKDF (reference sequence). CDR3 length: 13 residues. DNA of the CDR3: TGTGCCACCAGCCGGGGGTGGGGATACGAGCAGTACTTC. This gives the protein CATSRGWGYEQYF. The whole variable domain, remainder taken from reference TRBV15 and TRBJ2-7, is DAMVIQNPRYQVTQFGKPVTLSCSQTLNHNVMYWYQQKSSQAPKLLFHYYDKDFNNEADTPDNFQSRRPNTSFCFLDIRSPGLGDTAMYLCATSRGWGYEQYFGPGTRLTVT.